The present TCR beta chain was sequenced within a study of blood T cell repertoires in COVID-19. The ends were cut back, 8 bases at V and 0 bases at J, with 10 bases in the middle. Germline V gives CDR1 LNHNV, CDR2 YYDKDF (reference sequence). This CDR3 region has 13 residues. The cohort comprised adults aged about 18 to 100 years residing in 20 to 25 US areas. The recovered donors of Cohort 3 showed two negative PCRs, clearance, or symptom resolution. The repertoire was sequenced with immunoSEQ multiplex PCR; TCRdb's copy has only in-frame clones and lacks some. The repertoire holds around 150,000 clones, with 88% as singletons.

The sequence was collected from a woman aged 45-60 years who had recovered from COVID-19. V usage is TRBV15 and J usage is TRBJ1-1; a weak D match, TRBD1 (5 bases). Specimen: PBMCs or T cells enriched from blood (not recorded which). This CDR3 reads CATGGGLNTEAFF. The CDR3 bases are TGTGCCACCGGGGGAGGTTTGAACACTGAAGCTTTCTTT.